These 30 T cell receptor beta chains were sequenced from one sample in a study of immune heterogeneity within non-small cell lung tumors. Template material for each sample was about 0.55 ug of bulk tumor genomic DNA. Biopsy collection occurred during surgery, with several far-apart biopsies per primary tumor. Curative surgical treatment was performed in patients who had newly diagnosed, untreated non-small cell lung cancer. The TCR beta CDR3 region underwent multiplex PCR amplification with 32 V and 13 J primers. MiXCR, applied by TCRdb to the multiplex PCR reads, yields one record per CDR3 protein. The sample records approximately 2,900 distinct CDR3 sequences, 20% to 30% being singletons. Sequenced material: lung tumor tissue. The receptors were sampled from a female donor with non-small cell lung cancer.

This clonotype is labeled as large. The genes are TRBV16 and TRBJ1-1; D is unresolved. Germline CDR1 KGHSY, CDR2 FQNENV. CDR3 length: 16 amino acids. Trimming removed 0 bases from V and 1 base from J, with 12 bases in between. CDR3 region: CASSQSVAGPNTEAFF. CDR3 nucleotides: TGTGCCAGCAGCCAATCCGTGGCAGGCCCGAACACTGAAGCTTTCTTT.

This clonotype is medium-sized within its sample. V gene TRBV28 combines with J gene TRBJ1-1, with D perhaps TRBD1 (5 bases). The V end was cut by 4 bases, the J end by 9 bases, with 12 bases between. Looked up from germline, CDR1 is MDHEN and CDR2 is SYDVKM. The CDR3 has 12 residues. The CDR3, as DNA: TGTGCCAGCAGTTCCCTGACAGAACAAGCTTTCTTT. It specifies CASSSLTEQAFF.

The gene calls are TRBV29-1 and TRBJ1-4; D may be TRBD1 (5 bases). Per germline, CDR1 SQVTM and CDR2 ANQGSEA. V dropped 6 bases and J dropped 7 bases, with 18 bases sitting between them. This CDR3 region has 14 residues. DNA of the CDR3: TGCAGCGTCGCTGGAGTGGAAGGGGCTGAAAAACTGTTTTTT. Amino acids: CSVAGVEGAEKLFF.

The chain uses TRBV12-3 or TRBV12-4 and TRBJ2-2; tentative D call: TRBD1 (6 bases). Trimming removed 6 bases at V and 4 bases at J, with 9 bases between. This CDR3 has 13 amino acids. In nucleotides, the CDR3 is TGTGCCAGCAGGGTGGGGGCCACCGGGGAGCTGTTTTTT. This sequence encodes CASRVGATGELFF.

The chain links TRBV12-3 or TRBV12-4 to TRBJ1-6, with 7 bases fitting TRBD1. V trimming: 4 bases; J trimming: 9 bases; junction bases outside the gene matches: 0. This CDR3 comprises 12 residues. The CDR3 spells CASSYRGSPLHF. The CDR3, as DNA: TGTGCCAGCAGTTACAGGGGTTCACCCCTCCACTTT.

By its share, this clonotype is medium-sized. V is TRBV19 and J is TRBJ2-4, with TRBD1 identical over 8 bases. Germline CDR1 reads LNHDA; CDR2 reads SQIVND (reference sequence). The CDR3 extends over 15 amino acids. Germline trimming cut 1 base from V and 1 base from J; bases unmatched to any gene: 0. For the CDR3, the DNA is TGTGCCAGTAGTATAGGGACAGGGGCCAAAAACATTCAGTACTTC. Protein sequence: CASSIGTGAKNIQYF.

The chain couples TRBV28 to TRBJ2-3; 7 bases are a match to TRBD1. The CDR3 has 13 residues. The junction had 4 bases not matched to a gene; V was cut back by 10 bases and J by 0 bases. Germline V gene sequence: CDR1 MDHEN, CDR2 SYDVKM. The CDR3 reads CAIGTASTDTQYF. As DNA, the CDR3 is TGTGCCATCGGGACAGCTAGCACAGATACGCAGTATTTT.

V usage is TRBV5-1 and J usage is TRBJ2-7; no clear D gene. The germline V gene has CDR1 SGHRS and CDR2 YFSETQ. V was cut by 1 base and J by 5 bases, with 4 bases left in between. The CDR3 sequence is 11 residues long. The CDR3 sequence is CASSLFHEQYF. Written as DNA, the CDR3 is TGCGCCAGCAGCTTGTTCCACGAGCAGTACTTC. The whole variable domain, remainder taken from reference TRBV5-1 and TRBJ2-7, is KAGVTQTPRYLIKTRGQQVTLSCSPISGHRSVSWYQQTPGQGLQFLFEYFSETQRNKGNFPGRFSGRQFSNSRSEMNVSTLELGDSALYLCASSLFHEQYFGPGTRLTVT.

This clonotype was picked up a small number of times. V and J are TRBV6-6 and TRBJ2-1; 8 bases agree with TRBD2. V lost 2 bases to trimming and J lost 4 bases; unmatched junction nucleotides: 4. CDR1 and CDR2 from the germline V gene are MNHNY and SVGAGI (reference sequence). The CDR3 is 15 residues long. The CDR3 spells CASSYEREGYNEQFF. In DNA, the CDR3 is TGTGCCAGCAGTTACGAACGGGAGGGGTACAATGAGCAGTTCTTC.

The rearrangement links TRBV14 to TRBJ2-2; D might be TRBD1 (6 bases). This CDR3 is 15 amino acids long. Trimming took off 4 bases at V and 6 bases at J, with 15 bases between the two ends. Germline values: CDR1 SGHDN, CDR2 FVKESK. Here the CDR3 DNA reads TGTGCCAGCAGCCGAACAGGGAAGGGGGCCGGGGAGCTGTTTTTT. Its translation is CASSRTGKGAGELFF.

This clonotype was counted between two and nine times. The CDR3 DNA reads as TGCAGTGCCCAGACTAGCGGGCGAGAGACCCAGTACTTC. This sequence encodes CSAQTSGRETQYF. The gene calls are TRBV20-1 and TRBJ2-5, with 10 nucleotides matching TRBD2. Unmatched junction bases numbered 5, after V lost 6 bases and J lost 4 bases. The germline CDR1 and CDR2 sequences are DFQATT and SNEGSKA (reference sequence). The CDR3 sequence is 13 residues long.

This clonotype counts as medium-sized. This rearrangement joins TRBV20-1 to TRBJ2-5; 9 bases are shared with TRBD2. V gave up 0 bases and J gave up 1 base; unmatched junction bases: 9. CDR1 is DFQATT, CDR2 SNEGSKA, per germline (reference sequence). The CDR3 is 17 amino acids. The CDR3 DNA follows: TGCAGTGCTAGAGAGTTAGGCGGGAGGGCCTCCCAAGAGACCCAGTACTTC. Residues: CSARELGGRASQETQYF.

The chain carries TRBV6-1 and TRBJ1-1, with TRBD1 as a possible D gene (6 bases). V lost 8 bases, J lost 0 bases, and 13 bases lay in between. Germline V gene lookup returns CDR1 MNHNS and CDR2 SASEGT. CDR3 length: 14 amino acids. Here the CDR3 DNA reads TGTGCCAGCGATAGGGGGGGCATGAACACTGAAGCTTTCTTT. It encodes CASDRGGMNTEAFF.

This clonotype was recorded a few times. The chain couples TRBV24-1 to TRBJ2-2; 7 bases fit TRBD2. Germline values: CDR1 KGHDR, CDR2 SFDVKD. The V segment lost 6 bases and the J segment 4 bases; nucleotides outside the gene matches: 7. The CDR3 totals 15 residues. CDR3 sequence reads: CATSSQASGTGELFF. DNA of the CDR3: TGTGCCACCAGTTCCCAGGCTAGCGGCACCGGGGAGCTGTTTTTT.

The V and J genes are TRBV10-1 and TRBJ2-3; the match to TRBD2 covers 10 bases. Per germline, CDR1 WNHNN and CDR2 SYGVQD (reference sequence). V lost 0 bases to trimming and J lost 4 bases; unmatched junction nucleotides: 10. There are 18 residues in the CDR3. CDR3 nucleotide sequence: TGCGCCAGCAGTGAGTCGGGAGATAGCGGGAGGTTCTCAGATACGCAGTATTTT. It codes for CASSESGDSGRFSDTQYF.

This chain joins TRBV2 and TRBJ2-7, with TRBD2 matching over 9 bases. Germline CDR1 SNHLY, CDR2 FYNNEI. Trimming at V came to 3 bases and at J to 1 base, leaving 4 bases not matched to a gene. CDR3 length: 15 amino acids. CDR3 in amino acids: CASSDTSGRSYEQYF. CDR3 in DNA: TGTGCCAGCAGTGATACTAGCGGGCGTTCCTACGAGCAGTACTTC.

In its sample, this clonotype was seen a few times. The V call is TRBV24-1, the J call TRBJ2-7; D unresolved. From germline, CDR1 is KGHDR and CDR2 SFDVKD. Trimming stripped 5 bases from V and 4 bases from J, with 8 bases between. The CDR3 spans 12 residues. The DNA for the CDR3 is TGTGCCACCAGTGTCTCTGGGTACGAGCAGTACTTC. Translated, it gives CATSVSGYEQYF.

This clonotype is categorized as medium-sized (0.01 to 0.1%). The chain has TRBV20-1 and TRBJ2-7; TRBD2 agrees at 11 bases. Germline V gene sequence: CDR1 DFQATT, CDR2 SNEGSKA (reference sequence). V lost 0 bases and J lost 2; bases outside the gene matches: 3. The CDR3 runs to 15 residues. DNA of the CDR3: TGCAGTGCTAGAGATCCTAGCGGGAGGACCTACGAGCAGTACTTC. As protein: CSARDPSGRTYEQYF.

This clonotype is termed medium-sized. The chain uses TRBV18 and TRBJ2-5; 10 bases are shared with TRBD1. Looked up from germline, CDR1 is KGHSH and CDR2 is LQKENI. V dropped 3 bases and J dropped 1; count of bases not matched to a gene: 5. This CDR3 has 16 amino acids. The CDR3 nucleotides are TGTGCCAGCTCACCTCGGACAGGGGGTTTCCAAGAGACCCAGTACTTC. Its protein is CASSPRTGGFQETQYF.

J is TRBJ2-3 and V is TRBV5-6; TRBD2 matches 11 bases. The germline gives CDR1 SGHDT, CDR2 YYEEEE. The CDR3 runs to 17 residues. Trimming took 4 bases from V and 6 from J; bases not matched to a gene: 13. The CDR3 here is CASSTRRLSSGRDTQYF. The CDR3 DNA sequence: TGTGCCAGCAGCACGAGGCGACTATCTAGCGGGAGGGATACGCAGTATTTT.

The rearrangement joins TRBV30 to TRBJ2-1; D ambiguous. V lost 1 base and J 0 bases, leaving 13 bases between the germline ends. The CDR3 extends over 16 amino acids. From germline, CDR1 is GTSNPN and CDR2 SVGIG (reference sequence). This chain's CDR3 is CAWSGFRGGSYNEQFF. In nucleotides, the CDR3 is TGTGCCTGGAGTGGGTTTCGTGGCGGCTCCTACAATGAGCAGTTCTTC.

The chain carries TRBV5-1 and TRBJ2-2; 13 bases are a match to TRBD2. CDR3 size: 20 residues. CDR1 is SGHRS and CDR2 is YFSETQ in the germline V gene. V lost 4 bases to trimming and J lost 7 bases; unmatched junction nucleotides: 19. CDR3 protein: CASSHLPVLAGGPGVGELFF. The CDR3 coding sequence is TGCGCCAGCAGCCACCTCCCTGTACTAGCGGGAGGGCCTGGGGTCGGGGAGCTGTTTTTT.

J is TRBJ1-5 and V is TRBV12-3 or TRBV12-4; a weak D match, TRBD1 (5 bases). The ends were cut back, 9 bases at V and 10 bases at J, with 7 bases in the middle. The CDR3 length is 9 residues. The CDR3 protein is CARGAPQHF. CDR3 nucleotide sequence: TGTGCCAGAGGGGCTCCCCAGCATTTT.

The CDR3 region is CASSQGVGQPQHF. For the CDR3, the DNA is TGCGCCAGCAGCCAAGGTGTCGGTCAGCCCCAGCATTTT. J is TRBJ1-5 and V is TRBV4-1; D call uncertain. Trimming cost V 1 base and J 6 bases, with 7 bases left between them. In germline, CDR1 is MGHRA, CDR2 YSYEKL. This CDR3 has 13 residues.

The rearrangement joins TRBV5-4 to TRBJ1-2; the D is unclear. The CDR3 is made up of 15 amino acids. Per the germline V gene, CDR1 is SGHNT and CDR2 is YYREEE (reference sequence). Trimming removed 3 bases from V and 8 bases from J, with 20 bases in between. The CDR3 region has the DNA TGTGCCAGCAGCTCGTCGGGCCGCCCCGTTGGGGGCTACACCTTC. It yields the protein CASSSSGRPVGGYTF.

This clonotype is categorized as large. The chain uses TRBV7-3 and TRBJ1-1, with D unclear. Germline CDR1 is SGHTA and CDR2 is FQGTGA. This CDR3 comprises 13 residues. Trimming removed 5 bases at V and 1 base at J, with 8 bases between. Here the CDR3 reads CASSPATNTEAFF. The CDR3 DNA reads TGTGCCAGCAGCCCGGCAACGAACACTGAAGCTTTCTTT.

Notes on this clonotype: Germline and junction disagree at one end, which may indicate a read error. J is TRBJ1-1 and V is TRBV14; 10 bases map to TRBD1. The CDR3 is made up of 16 amino acids. From germline, CDR1 is SGHDN and CDR2 FVKESK. CDR3 region: CASSPSGQGSNNEAFF. DNA for the CDR3: TGTGCCAGCAGCCCTTCGGGACAGGGGTCGAACAATGAAGCTTTCTTT. Drawing the rest from reference TRBV14 and TRBJ1-1, the complete variable domain is EAGVTQFPSHSVIEKGQTVTLRCDPISGHDNLYWYRRVMGKEIKFLLHFVKESKQDESGMPNNRFLAERTGGTYSTLKVQPAELEDSGVYFCASSPSGQGSNNEAFFGQGTRLTVV.

The table lists this clonotype with a few counts. Mismatch with germline at one junction end may stem from a read error. The gene calls are TRBV24-1 and TRBJ1-2; 8 nucleotides match TRBD1. The CDR3 sequence is 16 residues long. From germline, CDR1 is KGHDR and CDR2 SFDVKD. CDR3 in DNA: TGTGCCACCGGGAGTTGGGACAGGTTCGGGGGCTATGGCTACGCCTTC. This encodes CATGSWDRFGGYGYAF.

This clonotype showed up just a few times. The chain links TRBV6-5 to TRBJ1-3; D unclear. Trimming cost V 6 bases and J 0 bases, with 3 bases left between them. Germline values: CDR1 MNHEY, CDR2 SVGAGI. This CDR3 is built from 12 residues. The CDR3 nucleotides are TGTGCCAGCAGCAACTCTGGAAACACCATATATTTT. It yields the protein CASSNSGNTIYF.

The chain joins TRBV15 to TRBJ2-7; D uncertain. V was pared by 0 bases and J by 5 bases, with 8 bases between. The germline gives CDR1 LNHNV, CDR2 YYDKDF (reference sequence). CDR3 size: 13 residues. The CDR3 loop reads CATSRDPSDEQYF. The CDR3 region has the DNA TGTGCCACCAGCAGAGATCCCTCAGACGAGCAGTACTTC.